The rows below give T cell receptor beta chains drawn from one sample of a study of T-cell memory formation after mild COVID-19. From the 5' RACE reads, TCRdb called clonotypes with MiXCR, one entry per CDR3 protein. The sample gives fewer than 700,000 distinct CDR3 sequences, about a sixth of which show up once; 12% is in the top ten. The sequenced sample was PBMCs or a T cell subset sorted from them (not recorded which). These receptors were collected from an adult woman who had mild COVID-19 (a few samples of this study predate the infection). Cell type and time point are not known. CDR3s include the opening cysteine and the closing phenylalanine or tryptophan. Fields, in order: clone size, D gene, J gene, V gene, CDR3 DNA, CDR3 protein. D genes are given only for firm matches. Where a row states a size, it is once, few, many or the class of an expanded clone; other rows omit it.

clone size: few
D gene: TRBD2
J gene: TRBJ2-1
V gene: TRBV6-2/TRBV6-3
CDR3 DNA: TGTGCCAGCAGCTCAACTCCCCTTAGCGGGAGATACAATGAGCAGTTCTTC
CDR3 protein: CASSSTPLSGRYNEQFF

clone size: .
D gene: TRBD1
J gene: TRBJ2-7
V gene: TRBV29-1
CDR3 DNA: TGCAGCGTTGATCCGGGACAGGGTAACATGGTAGACGAGCAGTACTTC
CDR3 protein: CSVDPGQGNMVDEQYF

clone size: .
D gene: .
J gene: TRBJ2-1
V gene: TRBV19
CDR3 DNA: TGTGCCAGTGCGCGGGAAGGAAGCTCCTACAATGAGCAGTTCTTC
CDR3 protein: CASAREGSSYNEQFF

clone size: .
D gene: .
J gene: TRBJ1-2
V gene: TRBV5-1
CDR3 DNA: TGCGCCAGCAGCTTGGGAGGCCCCTCGGACTATGGCTACACCTTC
CDR3 protein: CASSLGGPSDYGYTF

clone size: .
D gene: TRBD2
J gene: TRBJ2-5
V gene: TRBV23-1
CDR3 DNA: TGCGCCAGCAGTCGTCCTAGCGGGAGAGAGACCCAGTACTTC
CDR3 protein: CASSRPSGRETQYF

clone size: few
D gene: TRBD1
J gene: TRBJ2-7
V gene: TRBV10-3
CDR3 DNA: TGTGCCATCAGTGAGTCTGGGACAGGAGGCTACGAGCAGTACTTC
CDR3 protein: CAISESGTGGYEQYF

clone size: .
D gene: TRBD2
J gene: TRBJ2-5
V gene: TRBV29-1
CDR3 DNA: TGCAGCGGGACTAGCGGGGCCTCTCAGTACTTC
CDR3 protein: CSGTSGASQYF

clone size: many
D gene: .
J gene: TRBJ2-1
V gene: TRBV6-2/TRBV6-3
CDR3 DNA: TGTGCCAGCAGACCGGCCTGGGCGGTTGAGCAGTTCTTC
CDR3 protein: CASRPAWAVEQFF

clone size: few
D gene: TRBD1
J gene: TRBJ2-7
V gene: TRBV5-1
CDR3 DNA: TGCGCCAGCAGCTTTGGGGACAGGGGGAAATTCTCCTACGAGCAGTACTTC
CDR3 protein: CASSFGDRGKFSYEQYF

clone size: .
D gene: .
J gene: TRBJ1-4
V gene: TRBV5-8
CDR3 DNA: TGTGCCAGCAGCTTGGACGCCGAAAAACTGTTTTTT
CDR3 protein: CASSLDAEKLFF

clone size: .
D gene: .
J gene: TRBJ2-1
V gene: TRBV23-1
CDR3 DNA: TGCGCCAGCAGTCAATCTTCGGGGTGGGGACCTGGCCATGAGCAGTTCTTC
CDR3 protein: CASSQSSGWGPGHEQFF

clone size: .
D gene: TRBD1
J gene: TRBJ1-2
V gene: TRBV5-6
CDR3 DNA: TGTGCCAGCAGCTATCCGGCGGGACAGGGGATTGGCTACACCTTC
CDR3 protein: CASSYPAGQGIGYTF

clone size: few
D gene: .
J gene: TRBJ2-7
V gene: TRBV4-3
CDR3 DNA: TGCGCCAGCAGCCAAGCTGCCGGGACACAGGAGCACTTC
CDR3 protein: CASSQAAGTQEHF

clone size: few
D gene: .
J gene: TRBJ1-2
V gene: TRBV7-9
CDR3 DNA: TGTGCCAGCAGCTTAGCAGGGGACTATGGCTACACCTTC
CDR3 protein: CASSLAGDYGYTF

clone size: few
D gene: TRBD1
J gene: TRBJ2-2
V gene: TRBV12-3/TRBV12-4
CDR3 DNA: TGTGCCAGCAGCGCAGGGGGACCACCTCCCACCGGGGAGCTGTTTTTT
CDR3 protein: CASSAGGPPPTGELFF

clone size: few
D gene: .
J gene: TRBJ1-2
V gene: TRBV9
CDR3 DNA: TGTGCCAGCAGCGTAGAGGGGGGCTTGACTGGCTACACCTTC
CDR3 protein: CASSVEGGLTGYTF

clone size: few
D gene: TRBD2
J gene: TRBJ2-1
V gene: TRBV12-3/TRBV12-4
CDR3 DNA: TGTGCCAGCAGCTCGGGAGGGGGGGCCGAGCAGTTCTTC
CDR3 protein: CASSSGGGAEQFF

clone size: .
D gene: .
J gene: TRBJ2-5
V gene: TRBV30
CDR3 DNA: TGTGCCTGGAGTGTGTTGTTGGAGACCCAGTACTTC
CDR3 protein: CAWSVLLETQYF

clone size: .
D gene: .
J gene: TRBJ2-1
V gene: TRBV5-5
CDR3 DNA: TGTGCCAGCAGCTCAAGGGACTCGAGCTCCTACAATGAGCAGTTCTTC
CDR3 protein: CASSSRDSSSYNEQFF

clone size: few
D gene: .
J gene: TRBJ2-2
V gene: TRBV28
CDR3 DNA: TGTGCCAGCATCATTAAGGGCTGGGTCGGGGAGCTGTTTTTT
CDR3 protein: CASIIKGWVGELFF

clone size: .
D gene: TRBD1
J gene: TRBJ2-1
V gene: TRBV20-1
CDR3 DNA: TGCAGTGCTAGCTGGACAGGGAGGAACGTCAATGAGCAGTTCTTC
CDR3 protein: CSASWTGRNVNEQFF

clone size: few
D gene: .
J gene: TRBJ1-2
V gene: TRBV4-1
CDR3 DNA: TGCGCCAGCAGCCAAGAAGGGACCTATGGAGGAAGGGGCTACACCTTC
CDR3 protein: CASSQEGTYGGRGYTF

clone size: few
D gene: .
J gene: TRBJ1-5
V gene: TRBV5-8
CDR3 DNA: TGTGCCAGCAGCCCGGACCCCGGGCAGCCCCAGCATTTT
CDR3 protein: CASSPDPGQPQHF

clone size: few
D gene: .
J gene: TRBJ2-5
V gene: TRBV10-3
CDR3 DNA: TGTGCCATCAGTGAGCCGAGGTCGGAGACCCAGTACTTC
CDR3 protein: CAISEPRSETQYF

clone size: few
D gene: .
J gene: TRBJ2-7
V gene: TRBV13
CDR3 DNA: TGTGCCAGCAGCTCCCGGGACGGACAATACGAGCAGTACTTC
CDR3 protein: CASSSRDGQYEQYF

clone size: few
D gene: TRBD2
J gene: TRBJ2-1
V gene: TRBV10-3
CDR3 DNA: TGTGCCACCTTAACTAGCGCCGACAATGAGCAGTTCTTC
CDR3 protein: CATLTSADNEQFF

clone size: few
D gene: .
J gene: TRBJ1-3
V gene: TRBV11-2
CDR3 DNA: TGTGCCAGCACCCAGCCCTCTGGAAACACCATATATTTT
CDR3 protein: CASTQPSGNTIYF

clone size: .
D gene: .
J gene: TRBJ1-2
V gene: TRBV5-8
CDR3 DNA: TGTGCCAGCAGCCACGACAGCTATGGCTACACCTTC
CDR3 protein: CASSHDSYGYTF

clone size: .
D gene: .
J gene: TRBJ1-5
V gene: TRBV12-3/TRBV12-4
CDR3 DNA: TGTGCCAGCAGCTCTATGGGAGGGGGTAGCAATCAGCCCCAGCATTTT
CDR3 protein: CASSSMGGGSNQPQHF

clone size: .
D gene: TRBD1
J gene: TRBJ2-7
V gene: TRBV12-3/TRBV12-4
CDR3 DNA: TGTGCCAGCAGCTCCAGGGGGCAGTTCTCCTACGAGCAGTACTTC
CDR3 protein: CASSSRGQFSYEQYF

clone size: .
D gene: TRBD2
J gene: TRBJ2-3
V gene: TRBV29-1
CDR3 DNA: TGCAGCGTTGCGGGACGGGGGGTAGATACGCAGTATTTT
CDR3 protein: CSVAGRGVDTQYF

clone size: few
D gene: TRBD1
J gene: TRBJ2-5
V gene: TRBV29-1
CDR3 DNA: TGCAGCGCTGGACAGGGCCAAGAGACCCAGTACTTC
CDR3 protein: CSAGQGQETQYF

clone size: .
D gene: TRBD2
J gene: TRBJ2-5
V gene: TRBV5-1
CDR3 DNA: TGCGCCAGCAGCTTGGAGGGACTAGCGGGAGGAGCGACCCAGTACTTC
CDR3 protein: CASSLEGLAGGATQYF

clone size: few
D gene: .
J gene: TRBJ2-7
V gene: TRBV9
CDR3 DNA: TGTGCCAGCAGCGTAGGTGATAGGAAGTACTTC
CDR3 protein: CASSVGDRKYF

clone size: few
D gene: TRBD2
J gene: TRBJ2-1
V gene: TRBV29-1
CDR3 DNA: TGCAGCGTTGAAGCGGCGGCCCTTAGCGGGAGGGCTCACAATGAGCAGTTCTTC
CDR3 protein: CSVEAAALSGRAHNEQFF

clone size: few
D gene: TRBD1
J gene: TRBJ2-1
V gene: TRBV2
CDR3 DNA: TGTGCCAGCAGTCCCCAGACAGGGATGAACAATGAGCAGTTCTTC
CDR3 protein: CASSPQTGMNNEQFF

clone size: .
D gene: TRBD1
J gene: TRBJ2-3
V gene: TRBV9
CDR3 DNA: TGTGCCAGCAGCGTGAGACAGGGAGTTGGCACAGATACGCAGTATTTT
CDR3 protein: CASSVRQGVGTDTQYF

clone size: few
D gene: .
J gene: TRBJ2-1
V gene: TRBV18
CDR3 DNA: TGTGCCAGCTCGCCCAACGGTGGGAATGAGCAGTTCTTC
CDR3 protein: CASSPNGGNEQFF

clone size: once
D gene: TRBD2
J gene: TRBJ2-7
V gene: TRBV20-1
CDR3 DNA: TGCAGTGCTGAAAAAGCGGGGGTGATATACGAGCAGTACTTC
CDR3 protein: CSAEKAGVIYEQYF

clone size: few
D gene: TRBD1
J gene: TRBJ1-1
V gene: TRBV7-6
CDR3 DNA: TGTGCCAGCAGCACCCGACAGGGGGGGAACACTGAAGCTTTCTTT
CDR3 protein: CASSTRQGGNTEAFF

clone size: few
D gene: .
J gene: TRBJ2-7
V gene: TRBV7-2
CDR3 DNA: TGTGCCAGCAGCGTCCCACCCCGACAGCCCTACGAGCAGTACTTC
CDR3 protein: CASSVPPRQPYEQYF

clone size: .
D gene: .
J gene: TRBJ2-5
V gene: TRBV5-1
CDR3 DNA: TGCGCCAGCAGCTTGGAACTGGGCGGGAACCAAGAGACCCAGTACTTC
CDR3 protein: CASSLELGGNQETQYF

clone size: .
D gene: TRBD1
J gene: TRBJ2-3
V gene: TRBV5-1
CDR3 DNA: TGCGCCAGCAGCTTGTTGGGACAGGCTAGGGAAGATACGCAGTATTTT
CDR3 protein: CASSLLGQAREDTQYF

clone size: .
D gene: .
J gene: TRBJ2-5
V gene: TRBV29-1
CDR3 DNA: TGCAGCGTTGAAGATTCAGAGTACTTC
CDR3 protein: CSVEDSEYF

clone size: few
D gene: TRBD1
J gene: TRBJ1-1
V gene: TRBV7-2
CDR3 DNA: TGTGCCAGCAGCTCGCCATGGGACAGACAGGCGAACACTGAAGCTTTCTTT
CDR3 protein: CASSSPWDRQANTEAFF

clone size: .
D gene: .
J gene: TRBJ1-1
V gene: TRBV5-1
CDR3 DNA: TGCGCCAGCAGCTTGGGGGTGGGGTCGAACACTGAAGCTTTCTTT
CDR3 protein: CASSLGVGSNTEAFF

clone size: .
D gene: TRBD1
J gene: TRBJ2-1
V gene: TRBV5-1
CDR3 DNA: TGCGCCAGCAGCTACCGGACAGGGAGAAATGAGCAGTTCTTC
CDR3 protein: CASSYRTGRNEQFF

clone size: .
D gene: TRBD1
J gene: TRBJ1-1
V gene: TRBV24-1
CDR3 DNA: TGTGCCACCAGTGACCATCCAGGGGGCACTGAAGCTTTCTTT
CDR3 protein: CATSDHPGGTEAFF